The 21 T cell receptor beta chains below were found in one sample sequenced in a study of cytomegalovirus exposure and HLA in healthy donors. The PCR used 60 Vbeta and 13 Jbeta primers. The assay was immunoSEQ multiplex PCR, and TCRdb's table has in-frame clones only and misses some. Among 130,000 to 150,000 clones, about a tenth were seen once, and the ten largest hold over 1.5%. The sequenced sample was PBMCs. The origin of the receptors is a male donor in good health and CMV-seronegative.

This clone was observed a handful of times. V usage is TRBV5-6 and J usage is TRBJ1-2; tentative D call: TRBD1 (5 bases). The CDR3 extends over 18 amino acids. Trimming shortened V by 0 bases and J by 4 bases, and 22 bases separated the two germline ends. CDR1 is SGHDT, CDR2 YYEEEE, per germline. The chain's CDR3 is CASSLAPSMAGTFYGYTF. In nucleotides, the CDR3 is TGTGCCAGCAGCTTGGCCCCAAGTATGGCAGGGACTTTCTATGGCTACACCTTC.

This chain uses TRBV6-1 with TRBJ1-1; D gene ambiguous. The V gene's germline CDR1 is MNHNS and CDR2 SASEGT. The CDR3 extends over 14 amino acids. Deletions cut 7 bases from V and 7 bases from J, with 19 bases between. The CDR3 loop is CASTLAREIGEAFF. The DNA for the CDR3 is TGTGCCAGCACCTTAGCCCGGGAAATTGGTGAAGCTTTCTTT.

The CDR3 DNA reads as TGCGCCAGCAGCCAAGGAGGACTGCCGGATACGGCCCAGCATTTT. This gives the protein CASSQGGLPDTAQHF. The chain combines TRBV4-1 with TRBJ1-5; D is uncertain. This CDR3 contains 15 residues. Germline-derived CDR1 and CDR2 are MGHRA and YSYEKL. V lost 1 base, J lost 11 bases, and 18 bases lay in between.

This clone was picked up one time. The chain joins TRBV7-9 to TRBJ1-4; no definite D call. Looked up from germline, CDR1 is SEHNR and CDR2 is FQNEAQ (reference sequence). V was pared by 8 bases and J by 0 bases, with 10 bases between. The CDR3 contains 14 residues. CDR3 nucleotides: TGTGCCAGCTCGTACGGGGCAACTAATGAAAAACTGTTTTTT. Its translation is CASSYGATNEKLFF. Together with reference TRBV7-9 and TRBJ1-4, the CDR3 gives the full variable domain: DTGVSQNPRHKITKRGQNVTFRCDPISEHNRLYWYRQTLGQGPEFLTYFQNEAQLEKSRLLSDRFSAERPKGSFSTLEIQRTEQGDSAMYLCASSYGATNEKLFFGSGTQLSVL.

This clone has more than one count but fewer than ten. CDR3 protein: CASSQRLAGGTDTQYF. The CDR3 DNA is TGCGCCAGCAGCCAAAGACTAGCGGGAGGCACAGATACGCAGTATTTT. V is TRBV4-3 and J is TRBJ2-3, with TRBD2 matching 12 bases. Per the germline V gene, CDR1 is LGHNA and CDR2 is YSLEER. This CDR3 has 16 residues. The J segment lost 1 base and the V segment lost 2 bases, leaving 1 base of the junction unmatched.

The sample holds a few counts of this clone. The V call is TRBV5-1, the J call TRBJ2-7, with 13 bases aligning to TRBD2. This CDR3 contains 16 residues. The V gene's germline CDR1 is SGHRS and CDR2 YFSETQ. V shed 1 base and J 3 bases; nucleotides not matched to a gene: 4. DNA of the CDR3: TGCGCCAGCAGCTTGACTAGCGGGAGGGGTAACTACGAGCAGTACTTC. This encodes CASSLTSGRGNYEQYF. The whole variable domain, remainder taken from reference TRBV5-1 and TRBJ2-7, is KAGVTQTPRYLIKTRGQQVTLSCSPISGHRSVSWYQQTPGQGLQFLFEYFSETQRNKGNFPGRFSGRQFSNSRSEMNVSTLELGDSALYLCASSLTSGRGNYEQYFGPGTRLTVT.

This clone has a handful of counts. This chain joins TRBV28 and TRBJ2-1; D call uncertain. The CDR3 extends over 11 amino acids. The V gene lost 7 bases and the J gene lost 9 bases, with 10 bases spanning the gap. Germline-derived CDR1 and CDR2 are MDHEN and SYDVKM. CDR3 sequence (DNA): TGTGCCAGCAATGTAAGAGGTGAGCAGTTCTTC. Residues: CASNVRGEQFF.

The chain is built from TRBV19 and TRBJ2-7; 11 bases are shared with TRBD1. CDR3 length: 14 amino acids. Germline V gene sequence: CDR1 LNHDA, CDR2 SQIVND (reference sequence). J lost 6 bases, V lost 5 bases, and 6 bases had no gene match. CDR3 nucleotides: TGTGCCAGTAGTGACGGGGGACAGGGGGGCGAGCAGTACTTC. Its translation is CASSDGGQGGEQYF.

This clone was counted between two and nine times. V is TRBV27 and J is TRBJ2-7; D is unclear. V was trimmed by 5 bases and J by 3 bases, leaving 14 bases between them. CDR1 MNHEY and CDR2 SMNVEV come from the germline V gene (reference sequence). The CDR3 is 14 amino acids. CDR3 loop: CASSPVEENYEQYF. The CDR3 DNA sequence: TGTGCCAGCAGTCCCGTCGAGGAGAACTACGAGCAGTACTTC.

In DNA form, the CDR3 reads TGTGCCAGCAGACCCCACGGGGGTCAAGAGACCCAGTACTTC. It is translated as CASRPHGGQETQYF. The chain carries TRBV6-5 and TRBJ2-5; D is perhaps TRBD2 (6 bases). The germline CDR1 and CDR2 sequences are MNHEY and SVGAGI. The CDR3 runs to 14 residues. The ends were cut back, 6 bases at V and 2 bases at J, with 13 bases in the middle.

V is TRBV7-9 and J is TRBJ1-1; 8 nucleotides agree with TRBD1. This CDR3 is built from 15 residues. J gave up 4 bases and V 5 bases, and 9 bases lay outside the gene matches. Germline V gene sequence: CDR1 SEHNR, CDR2 FQNEAQ (reference sequence). The CDR3 spells CASSVRTGKGTEAFF. DNA of the CDR3: TGTGCCAGCAGCGTCAGGACAGGGAAGGGCACTGAAGCTTTCTTT.

The chain uses TRBV7-2 and TRBJ2-1; TRBD2 aligns across 8 bases. The CDR3 contains 18 residues. Losses at the gene ends were 4 bases for V and 0 bases for J; bases not matched to a gene: 11. CDR1 SGHTA and CDR2 FQGNSA come from the germline V gene. The CDR3 protein is CASSSEGLAGSSYNEQFF. For the CDR3, the DNA is TGTGCCAGCAGCTCCGAAGGCCTAGCGGGTAGCTCCTACAATGAGCAGTTCTTC.

This clone was picked up a small number of times. The V call is TRBV7-2, the J call TRBJ1-2; D not certain. Germline CDR1 SGHTA, CDR2 FQGNSA. The V end lost 3 bases, the J end lost 8 bases, and 10 bases lay between the germline ends. CDR3 length: 12 residues. Here the CDR3 DNA reads TGTGCCAGCAGCTTTTTCGGCGGCGGCTACACCTTC. Translation gives CASSFFGGGYTF.

V is TRBV6-4 and J is TRBJ1-1, with D possibly being TRBD1 (5 bases). The CDR3 runs 13 residues. The germline V and J ends were trimmed by 5 bases and 5 bases, with 12 bases remaining between them. Germline V gives CDR1 MRHNA, CDR2 SNTAGT. The CDR3 DNA is TGTGCCAGCAGTCCTCAGGGAGGTACTGAAGCTTTCTTT. It yields the protein CASSPQGGTEAFF.

The chain carries TRBV14 and TRBJ1-2; tentatively, D is TRBD1 (6 bases). The CDR3 runs 13 residues. Germline V gene sequence: CDR1 SGHDN, CDR2 FVKESK. V was trimmed by 4 bases and J by 6 bases, leaving 12 bases between them. The CDR3 region has the DNA TGTGCCAGCAGCCCGGCGTACAGGGATGGCTACACCTTC. Protein sequence: CASSPAYRDGYTF. Based on the CDR3 plus reference TRBV14 and TRBJ1-2, the full variable domain is EAGVTQFPSHSVIEKGQTVTLRCDPISGHDNLYWYRRVMGKEIKFLLHFVKESKQDESGMPNNRFLAERTGGTYSTLKVQPAELEDSGVYFCASSPAYRDGYTFGSGTRLTVV.

The V call is TRBV4-1, the J call TRBJ1-4, with D possibly TRBD1 on 5 matching bases. V gave up 4 bases and J gave up 8 bases, with 14 bases separating them. The CDR3 is made up of 14 amino acids. Per germline, CDR1 MGHRA and CDR2 YSYEKL. CDR3 loop: CASSLPGLGEKLFF. The CDR3 DNA reads TGCGCCAGCAGCCTCCCGGGACTCGGGGAAAAACTGTTTTTT.

The J gene is TRBJ1-1, the V gene TRBV18; D possibly corresponds to TRBD1 (5 bases). The V end lost 0 bases, the J end lost 0 bases, and 11 bases lay between the germline ends. Germline CDR1 is KGHSH and CDR2 is LQKENI. The CDR3 has 16 amino acids. CDR3 loop: CASSPPRAGLNTEAFF. CDR3 DNA sequence: TGTGCCAGCTCACCACCAAGGGCAGGGCTGAACACTGAAGCTTTCTTT.

To note about this clone: One junction end does not reproduce the germline sequence, and a read error may be involved. The J gene is TRBJ2-5, the V gene TRBV5-4, with 10 bases identical to TRBD1. The germline V gene has CDR1 SGHNT and CDR2 YYREEE (reference sequence). The CDR3 is made up of 13 amino acids. The CDR3 region is CASSRTGGEAQYF. The DNA for the CDR3 is TGTGCCAGCAGCCGGACAGGGGGAGAGGCCCAGTACTTC. The full variable domain, with the rest looked up from reference TRBV5-4 and TRBJ2-5, is ETGVTQSPTHLIKTRGQQVTLRCSSQSGHNTVSWYQQALGQGPQFIFQYYREEENGRGNFPPRFSGLQFPNYSSELNVNALELDDSALYLCASSRTGGEAQYFGPGTRLLVL.

The chain recombines TRBV20-1 with TRBJ2-5; tentatively, D is TRBD1 (6 bases). CDR1 and CDR2 from the germline V gene are DFQATT and SNEGSKA (reference sequence). V dropped 6 bases and J dropped 1 base, with 6 bases sitting between them. The CDR3 has 11 residues. For the CDR3, the DNA is TGCAGTGCGGACAGCCAAGAGACCCAGTACTTC. Translating gives CSADSQETQYF.

The table lists this clone with a few counts. The rearrangement uses TRBV11-2 and TRBJ1-2, with D uncertain. Per germline, CDR1 SGHAT and CDR2 FQNNGV. V was pared by 0 bases and J by 4 bases, with 9 bases between. This CDR3 has 14 residues. The chain's CDR3 is CASSLDAAAYGYTF. The CDR3 nucleotides are TGTGCCAGCAGCTTAGATGCGGCAGCCTATGGCTACACCTTC.

The chain is built from TRBV18 and TRBJ2-3, with TRBD1 as a possible D gene (5 bases). The CDR3 runs to 15 residues. Germline V gene lookup returns CDR1 KGHSH and CDR2 LQKENI. Trimming cost V 1 base and J 4 bases, with 12 bases left between them. The CDR3 is CASSPRPRAADTQYF. The CDR3 region has the DNA TGTGCCAGCTCACCACGGCCCAGGGCTGCAGATACGCAGTATTTT.